This TCR beta chain was recovered during a study of blood T cell repertoires in COVID-19 (dated by TCRdb to 2018 to 2021). As for the study more broadly: Samples covering the acute and convalescent phases of COVID-19 were provided by collaborators in the United States, Italy and Spain. A de-identified subject ID, COVID-19 status, age in years and sex were almost always included in the sample metadata. Where HLA class I and class II types were available, the types were taken from metadata supplied by the sample provider, not from assay-based typing. The repertoires were made available in a free public database intended to serve as a resource for research on the immune response to SARS-CoV-2. The prospective study material was composed of cDNA or gDNA derived from T cells, B-cell-depleted T cells, or PBMCs. The dataset comprised deeply sampled blood TCRbeta repertoires from subjects exposed to, actively infected with, or recovered from COVID-19. The samples were drawn from two sources: the first 160 participants of the ongoing ImmuneRACE study, and 950 to 1,500 subjects contributed by 6 global collaborators.

The CDR3 starts with the cysteine, ends with the phenylalanine, and has 15 residues. Only the CDR3 part of the read is kept: 45 bases, read in frame from the first base. In the germline V gene, CDR1 corresponds to SNHLY and CDR2 to FYNNEI. V is pared back by 0 bases and J by 2 bases, with 8 bases lying between the germline termini. Concerning this clone itself: What antigen it recognizes has not been identified. One base away there is no much larger clone; base qualities are not given.

TCRbeta CDR3 regions were amplified from genomic DNA by means of the immunoSEQ Assay, a bias-controlled multiplex PCR. In the original analysis: Nucleated cell counts per sample were estimated from amplification of reference gene primers within the assay. To quantify the absolute abundance of each unique TCRbeta CDR3 rearrangement, sequence reads were collapsed and filtered. For each sample, productive Simpson clonality was calculated as the square root of Simpson's diversity index over productive rearrangements. Not all clones reach the TCRdb copy of this immuneACCESS table, which keeps in-frame sequences only. Checked studies attribute under half of the gap to unresolved V genes and leave the rest unexplained. That table furnishes V, J and clone size, whereas the DNA furnished D and trimming. The sample profile shows 240,000 or so clones; about four fifths of them were found once. The ten largest clones add up to around 7.5% of the sample.

One collaborating source in Seattle enrolled patients during active infection and followed them longitudinally through the course of disease. The collaborating institutions used their own protocols to collect whole blood in K2EDTA tubes. For TCRbeta analysis, collaborators shipped samples as frozen whole blood, isolated PBMCs, or DNA extracted from either of those sample types. General conclusions and limits of the study: The quantity of clinical and demographic metadata differed by source and by participant and was supplied without curation.

The chain joins TRBV2 to TRBJ1-5; the D segment could be TRBD1, given 5 matching bases. The sequence was collected from a woman older than 75 with COVID-19, enrolled during active disease. The material sequenced was peripheral blood. The DNA reads as follows: TGTGCCAGCAGTGAAGCGGGAGGGGGCAATCAGCCCCAGCATTTT. This sequence encodes CASSEAGGGNQPQHF.